The clone carrying this T cell receptor (beta chain) was counted a few times. Its antigen is still unknown. The PCR had 60 Vbeta and 13 Jbeta primers. Assay used: immunoSEQ multiplex PCR; TCRdb lists only in-frame clones, some missing. The sample lists around 130,000 clones, roughly 9% occurring once. The data derive from a study of cytomegalovirus exposure and HLA in healthy donors. At the level of the study: Earlier results showed approximately 110 million unique TCR beta sequences derived from roughly 200 million T cells. Study-wide points: Both high specificity and high sensitivity reportedly marked the classifier's diagnosis of cytomegalovirus status.

Germline values: CDR1 ENHRY, CDR2 SYGVKD. V trimming: 0 bases; J trimming: 2 bases; junction bases outside the gene matches: 10. The CDR3 spans 18 residues. The TCR originated in a woman between 40 and 50 years old in good health and CMV-seropositive. J is TRBJ2-7 and V is TRBV10-3, with 10 bases matching TRBD2. The sample consisted of PBMCs. The CDR3 reads CAISESRSPSGGAYEQYF. CDR3 bases: TGTGCCATCAGTGAGTCGAGGTCTCCCAGCGGGGGGGCCTACGAGCAGTACTTC.